These T cell receptor beta chains were read from a single sample in a study of identical twins. MiXCR was run by TCRdb on the 5' RACE reads, yielding one entry per CDR3 protein. Of around 1.7 million distinct CDR3 sequences listed, about 32% are singletons. The specimen was cord blood. These receptors originate from a newborn girl in good health. Both conserved end residues are part of each CDR3. Each record gives: clone size, V gene, J gene, CDR3 length, D gene, CDR3 protein, CDR3 DNA. D genes are given only for firm matches. Some rows mark clone size as missing; the rest say once, few, many or name a class of expanded clone.

size: -; V: TRBV3-1; J: TRBJ1-6; length: 20; D: -; CDR3: CASSQPRRVAHLRTNSPLHF; DNA: TGTGCCAGCAGCCAGCCCCGGCGGGTTGCCCACTTGCGAACTAATTCACCCCTCCACTTT
size: -; V: TRBV5-1; J: TRBJ2-7; length: 14; D: -; CDR3: CASSAPEGGYEQYF; DNA: TGCGCCAGCAGCGCCCCCGAGGGAGGCTACGAGCAGTACTTC
size: few; V: TRBV20-1; J: TRBJ1-2; length: 14; D: TRBD1; CDR3: CSARGPGGLYGYTF; DNA: TGCAGTGCTAGGGGTCCAGGGGGCCTTTATGGCTACACCTTC
size: -; V: TRBV15; J: TRBJ1-1; length: 14; D: TRBD1; CDR3: CATSGPDRGTEAFF; DNA: TGTGCCACCAGCGGTCCGGACAGGGGGACTGAAGCTTTCTTT
size: -; V: TRBV10-3; J: TRBJ1-2; length: 15; D: TRBD1; CDR3: CAISELTGRLYGYTF; DNA: TGTGCCATCAGTGAATTGACAGGGAGGCTCTATGGCTACACCTTC
size: -; V: TRBV7-8; J: TRBJ2-1; length: 13; D: -; CDR3: CASSLRASYEQFF; DNA: TGTGCCAGCAGCCTTAGGGCTTCCTACGAGCAGTTCTTC
size: -; V: TRBV10-3; J: TRBJ2-3; length: 15; D: TRBD1; CDR3: CAISPGTGITDTQYF; DNA: TGTGCCATCAGTCCCGGGACAGGGATCACAGATACGCAGTATTTT
size: few; V: TRBV24-1; J: TRBJ1-2; length: 16; D: -; CDR3: CATAGTPRKGYYGYTF; DNA: TGTGCCACCGCCGGGACACCTAGAAAGGGGTACTATGGCTACACCTTC
size: -; V: TRBV20-1; J: TRBJ2-5; length: 11; D: -; CDR3: CSARDPQTQYF; DNA: TGCAGTGCTAGAGATCCGCAGACCCAGTACTTC
size: -; V: TRBV30; J: TRBJ2-7; length: 12; D: -; CDR3: CAWMGLPYEQYF; DNA: TGTGCCTGGATGGGACTCCCCTACGAGCAGTACTTC
size: -; V: TRBV3-1; J: TRBJ2-1; length: 18; D: TRBD1; CDR3: CASSRNRGLVSTYNEQFF; DNA: TGTGCCAGCAGCCGGAACAGGGGGCTGGTGAGTACCTACAATGAGCAGTTCTTC
size: few; V: TRBV25-1; J: TRBJ2-3; length: 18; D: TRBD2; CDR3: CASSEFLIAGGLTDTQYF; DNA: TGTGCCAGCAGTGAATTTTTGATAGCGGGGGGCCTCACAGATACGCAGTATTTT
size: -; V: TRBV24-1; J: TRBJ2-5; length: 12; D: -; CDR3: CATSGPGNEQYF; DNA: TGTGCCACCAGTGGCCCAGGCAATGAGCAGTACTTC
size: many; V: TRBV2; J: TRBJ2-3; length: 12; D: -; CDR3: CASSEWGALQYF; DNA: TGTGCCAGCAGTGAATGGGGGGCTCTGCAGTATTTT
size: few; V: TRBV28; J: TRBJ2-7; length: 14; D: TRBD1; CDR3: CASGLGTGVDEQYF; DNA: TGTGCCAGCGGCCTAGGGACAGGGGTGGACGAGCAGTACTTC
size: many; V: TRBV20-1; J: TRBJ2-4; length: 15; D: -; CDR3: CSARGFGLAKNIQYF; DNA: TGCAGTGCTAGAGGTTTCGGACTAGCCAAAAACATTCAGTACTTC
size: -; V: TRBV20-1; J: TRBJ2-3; length: 17; D: TRBD2; CDR3: CSAREASGGISADTQYF; DNA: TGCAGTGCTAGAGAGGCTAGCGGGGGGATAAGCGCAGATACGCAGTATTTT
size: -; V: TRBV6-1; J: TRBJ1-6; length: 14; D: -; CDR3: CASSEGAANSPLHF; DNA: TGTGCCAGCAGTGAAGGGGCAGCTAATTCACCCCTCCACTTT
size: -; V: TRBV11-2; J: TRBJ2-5; length: 15; D: -; CDR3: CASSLAPVLRNEQYF; DNA: TGTGCCAGCAGCTTAGCCCCCGTCCTCCGCAATGAGCAGTACTTC
size: -; V: TRBV2; J: TRBJ1-6; length: 13; D: -; CDR3: CASSSTGPSPLHF; DNA: TGTGCCAGCAGCTCAACAGGGCCTTCACCCCTCCACTTT
size: few; V: TRBV7-2; J: TRBJ2-5; length: 14; D: -; CDR3: CASSLALLKETQYF; DNA: TGTGCCAGCAGTTTAGCCCTCCTAAAAGAGACCCAGTACTTC
size: -; V: TRBV24-1; J: TRBJ2-3; length: 18; D: -; CDR3: CATSDWDVTNGDADTQYF; DNA: TGTGCCACCAGTGACTGGGACGTGACGAACGGGGACGCAGATACGCAGTATTTT
size: few; V: TRBV20-1; J: TRBJ2-1; length: 16; D: TRBD2; CDR3: CSAHPFSGGNYNEQFF; DNA: TGCAGTGCTCACCCCTTTAGCGGGGGGAACTACAATGAGCAGTTCTTC
size: -; V: TRBV25-1; J: TRBJ1-2; length: 14; D: -; CDR3: CASSEGVGFYGYTF; DNA: TGTGCCAGCAGTGAAGGGGTCGGGTTCTATGGCTACACCTTC
size: few; V: TRBV4-2; J: TRBJ1-5; length: 16; D: -; CDR3: CASSQDWDFGNQPQHF; DNA: TGTGCCAGCAGCCAAGATTGGGATTTTGGCAATCAGCCCCAGCATTTT
size: -; V: TRBV20-1; J: TRBJ2-3; length: 18; D: TRBD2; CDR3: CSAQRLAGASLSPDTQYF; DNA: TGCAGTGCCCAGAGACTAGCGGGGGCCAGTCTTTCTCCAGATACGCAGTATTTT
size: few; V: TRBV11-2; J: TRBJ2-1; length: 15; D: TRBD1; CDR3: CASSYTGGTGNEQFF; DNA: TGTGCCAGCAGCTATACAGGGGGTACGGGTAATGAGCAGTTCTTC
size: few; V: TRBV21-1; J: TRBJ2-7; length: 13; D: -; CDR3: CASSKDRGDEQYF; DNA: TGTGCCAGCAGCAAAGACAGGGGAGACGAGCAGTACTTC
size: few; V: TRBV20-1; J: TRBJ1-1; length: 14; D: -; CDR3: CSASQGAMNTEAFF; DNA: TGCAGTGCGAGCCAAGGGGCGATGAACACTGAAGCTTTCTTT
size: -; V: TRBV29-1; J: TRBJ1-2; length: 12; D: -; CDR3: CSVELGVYGYTF; DNA: TGCAGCGTTGAACTCGGGGTCTATGGCTACACCTTC
size: -; V: TRBV28; J: TRBJ1-1; length: 19; D: -; CDR3: CAGSLYGLGRVLTNTEAFF; DNA: TGTGCCGGCAGTTTATACGGGTTGGGCAGGGTCTTGACGAACACTGAAGCTTTCTTT
size: few; V: TRBV7-2; J: TRBJ2-1; length: 18; D: TRBD2; CDR3: CASSSTGTSGASYNEQFF; DNA: TGTGCCAGCAGTTCTACGGGGACTAGCGGGGCCTCCTACAATGAGCAGTTCTTC
size: -; V: TRBV7-9; J: TRBJ2-5; length: 16; D: TRBD1; CDR3: CASSLAWDRRQETQYF; DNA: TGTGCCAGCAGCTTAGCCTGGGACAGGAGGCAAGAGACCCAGTACTTC
size: many; V: TRBV12-3/TRBV12-4; J: TRBJ1-1; length: 14; D: -; CDR3: CASSLGRANTEAFF; DNA: TGTGCCAGCAGTTTAGGGAGGGCGAACACTGAAGCTTTCTTT
size: -; V: TRBV19; J: TRBJ1-5; length: 13; D: -; CDR3: CASSIAGNQPQHF; DNA: TGTGCCAGTAGTATCGCGGGGAATCAGCCCCAGCATTTT
size: few; V: TRBV9; J: TRBJ2-3; length: 16; D: TRBD2; CDR3: CASSVGGTIVTDTQYF; DNA: TGTGCCAGCAGCGTAGGCGGGACTATCGTCACAGATACGCAGTATTTT
size: -; V: TRBV7-9; J: TRBJ2-1; length: 15; D: TRBD1; CDR3: CASSLSTGVYNEQFF; DNA: TGTGCCAGCAGCTTATCAACAGGGGTTTACAATGAGCAGTTCTTC
size: few; V: TRBV7-2; J: TRBJ2-4; length: 19; D: TRBD2; CDR3: CASSLRWTRPYQGKNIQYF; DNA: TGTGCCAGCAGCTTAAGGTGGACTAGACCGTACCAGGGCAAAAACATTCAGTACTTC
size: -; V: TRBV25-1; J: TRBJ2-3; length: 16; D: -; CDR3: CVSSWTARDLTDTQYF; DNA: TGTGTCAGCAGTTGGACAGCCCGGGACCTCACAGATACGCAGTATTTT
size: -; V: TRBV2; J: TRBJ1-2; length: 16; D: -; CDR3: CASSDIWGILGYGYTF; DNA: TGTGCCAGCAGTGATATATGGGGGATTTTAGGCTATGGCTACACCTTC
size: many; V: TRBV5-5; J: TRBJ2-1; length: 17; D: TRBD2; CDR3: CASSLPTSAGPYNEQFF; DNA: TGTGCCAGCAGCCTACCGACTAGCGCCGGACCATACAATGAGCAGTTCTTC
size: few; V: TRBV25-1; J: TRBJ1-1; length: 11; D: -; CDR3: CASSAKWGAFF; DNA: TGTGCCAGCAGTGCCAAATGGGGAGCTTTCTTT
size: -; V: TRBV28; J: TRBJ2-7; length: 14; D: -; CDR3: CASSWTESSYEQYF; DNA: TGTGCCAGCAGCTGGACAGAATCCTCCTACGAGCAGTACTTC
size: once; V: TRBV29-1; J: TRBJ2-1; length: 14; D: TRBD2; CDR3: CGGGLAGGGGEQFF; DNA: TGCGGCGGTGGACTAGCGGGTGGTGGGGGTGAGCAGTTCTTC
size: once; V: TRBV9; J: TRBJ2-2; length: 15; D: -; CDR3: CASSVEAGMTGELFF; DNA: TGTGCCAGCAGCGTAGAGGCAGGGATGACCGGGGAGCTGTTTTTT
size: -; V: TRBV5-1; J: TRBJ2-2; length: 14; D: TRBD1; CDR3: CASGGTGFTGELFF; DNA: TGCGCCAGCGGAGGGACAGGGTTCACCGGGGAGCTGTTTTTT
size: -; V: TRBV7-2; J: TRBJ2-6; length: 15; D: -; CDR3: CASSLYRAGANVLTF; DNA: TGTGCCAGCAGCTTATACAGGGCTGGGGCCAACGTCCTGACTTTC
size: -; V: TRBV7-2; J: TRBJ1-1; length: 16; D: -; CDR3: CASSLKGPGLNTEAFF; DNA: TGTGCCAGCAGCTTAAAGGGGCCAGGTTTGAACACTGAAGCTTTCTTT
size: -; V: TRBV20-1; J: TRBJ1-2; length: 18; D: -; CDR3: CSARDPGHPTYTNYGYTF; DNA: TGCAGTGCTAGAGATCCGGGACACCCGACCTATACTAACTATGGCTACACCTTC
size: -; V: TRBV7-8; J: TRBJ1-2; length: 17; D: -; CDR3: CASSLEGGTPALYGYTF; DNA: TGTGCCAGCAGCTTAGAGGGGGGGACACCAGCTCTCTATGGCTACACCTTC
size: many; V: TRBV29-1; J: TRBJ2-5; length: 14; D: -; CDR3: CSVISGRLEETQYF; DNA: TGCAGCGTTATCTCAGGCCGTCTAGAGGAGACCCAGTACTTC
size: -; V: TRBV6-6; J: TRBJ2-7; length: 13; D: TRBD2; CDR3: CASRSSGINEQYF; DNA: TGTGCCAGCAGGTCTAGCGGGATCAATGAGCAGTACTTC
size: -; V: TRBV20-1; J: TRBJ1-4; length: 11; D: -; CDR3: CSARGMPAQFF; DNA: TGCAGTGCTAGAGGGATGCCAGCACAGTTTTTT
size: many; V: TRBV4-2; J: TRBJ2-7; length: 16; D: -; CDR3: CASSQVNPRKEYEQYF; DNA: TGTGCCAGCAGCCAAGTTAACCCAAGGAAGGAGTACGAGCAGTACTTC
size: few; V: TRBV3-1; J: TRBJ2-1; length: 16; D: TRBD2; CDR3: CASSQSLAGGYNEQFF; DNA: TGTGCCAGCAGCCAGTCACTAGCGGGCGGCTACAATGAGCAGTTCTTC